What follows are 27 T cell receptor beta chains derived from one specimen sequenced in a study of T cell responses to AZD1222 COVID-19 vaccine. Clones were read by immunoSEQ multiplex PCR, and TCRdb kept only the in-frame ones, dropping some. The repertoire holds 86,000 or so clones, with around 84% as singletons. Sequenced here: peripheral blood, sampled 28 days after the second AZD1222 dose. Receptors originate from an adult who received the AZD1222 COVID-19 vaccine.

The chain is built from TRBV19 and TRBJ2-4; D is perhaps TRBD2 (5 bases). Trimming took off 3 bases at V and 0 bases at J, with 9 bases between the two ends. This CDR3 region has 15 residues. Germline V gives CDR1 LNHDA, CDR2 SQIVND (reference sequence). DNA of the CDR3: TGTGCCAGTAGTATCTTCGGACTAGCCAAAAACATTCAGTACTTC. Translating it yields CASSIFGLAKNIQYF. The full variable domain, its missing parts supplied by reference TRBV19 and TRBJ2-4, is DGGITQSPKYLFRKEGQNVTLSCEQNLNHDAMYWYRQDPGQGLRLIYYSQIVNDFQKGDIAEGYSVSREKKESFPLTVTSAQKNPTAFYLCASSIFGLAKNIQYFGAGTRLSVL.

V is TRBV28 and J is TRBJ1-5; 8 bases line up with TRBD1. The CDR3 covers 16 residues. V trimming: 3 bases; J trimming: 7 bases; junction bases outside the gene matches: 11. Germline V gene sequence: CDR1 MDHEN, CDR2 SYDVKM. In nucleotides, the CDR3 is TGTGCCAGCAGTTTCCTGGGACAGGAGCTAAGACAGCCCCAGCATTTT. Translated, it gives CASSFLGQELRQPQHF.

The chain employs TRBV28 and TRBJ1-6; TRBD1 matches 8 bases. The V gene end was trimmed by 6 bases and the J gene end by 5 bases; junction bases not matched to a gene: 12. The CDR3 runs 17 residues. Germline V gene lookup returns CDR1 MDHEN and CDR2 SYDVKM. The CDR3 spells CASRSSDRGLDNSPLHF. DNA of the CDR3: TGTGCCAGCAGATCCTCAGACAGGGGCCTAGATAATTCACCCCTCCACTTT. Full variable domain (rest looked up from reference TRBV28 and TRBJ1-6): DVKVTQSSRYLVKRTGEKVFLECVQDMDHENMFWYRQDPGLGLRLIYFSYDVKMKEKGDIPEGYSVSREKKERFSLILESASTNQTSMYLCASRSSDRGLDNSPLHFGNGTRLTVT.

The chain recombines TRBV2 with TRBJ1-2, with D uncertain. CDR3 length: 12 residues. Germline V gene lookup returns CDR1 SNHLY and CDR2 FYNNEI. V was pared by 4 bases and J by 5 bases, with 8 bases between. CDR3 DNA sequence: TGTGCCAGCAGTGCATATCTTTATGGCTACACCTTC. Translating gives CASSAYLYGYTF.

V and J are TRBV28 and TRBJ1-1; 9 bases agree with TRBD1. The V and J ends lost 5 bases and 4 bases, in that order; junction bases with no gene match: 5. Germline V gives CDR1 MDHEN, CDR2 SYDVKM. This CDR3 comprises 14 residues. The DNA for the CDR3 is TGTGCCAGCAGTCTCGGGACAGGGAGCACTGAAGCTTTCTTT. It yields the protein CASSLGTGSTEAFF. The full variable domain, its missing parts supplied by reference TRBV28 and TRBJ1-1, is DVKVTQSSRYLVKRTGEKVFLECVQDMDHENMFWYRQDPGLGLRLIYFSYDVKMKEKGDIPEGYSVSREKKERFSLILESASTNQTSMYLCASSLGTGSTEAFFGQGTRLTVV.

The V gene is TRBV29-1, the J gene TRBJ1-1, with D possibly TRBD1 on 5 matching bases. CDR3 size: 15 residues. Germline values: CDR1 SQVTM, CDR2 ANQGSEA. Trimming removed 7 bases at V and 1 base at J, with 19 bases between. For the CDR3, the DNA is TGCAGCGCCTCCCTAGGGGCAGGGCCGAACACTGAAGCTTTCTTT. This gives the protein CSASLGAGPNTEAFF. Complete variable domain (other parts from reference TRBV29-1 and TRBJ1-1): SAVISQKPSRDICQRGTSLTIQCQVDSQVTMMFWYRQQPGQSLTLIATANQGSEATYESGFVIDKFPISRPNLTFSTLTVSNMSPEDSSIYLCSASLGAGPNTEAFFGQGTRLTVV.

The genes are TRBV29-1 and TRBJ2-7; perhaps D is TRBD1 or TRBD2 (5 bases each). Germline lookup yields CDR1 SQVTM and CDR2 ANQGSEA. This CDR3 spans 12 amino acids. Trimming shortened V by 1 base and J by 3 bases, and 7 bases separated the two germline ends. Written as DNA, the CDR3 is TGCAGCGTTGAAGGGGACGGCTACGAGCAGTACTTC. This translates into CSVEGDGYEQYF.

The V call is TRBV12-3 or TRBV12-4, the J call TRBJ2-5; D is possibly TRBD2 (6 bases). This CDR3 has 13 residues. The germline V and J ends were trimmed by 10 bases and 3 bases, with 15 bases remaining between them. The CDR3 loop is CATGRFGEETQYF. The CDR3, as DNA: TGTGCCACGGGGAGGTTTGGGGAAGAGACCCAGTACTTC.

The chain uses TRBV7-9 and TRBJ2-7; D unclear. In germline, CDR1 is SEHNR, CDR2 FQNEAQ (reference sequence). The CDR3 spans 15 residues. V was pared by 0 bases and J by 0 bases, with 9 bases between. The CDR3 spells CASSLAGEPSYEQYF. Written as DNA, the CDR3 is TGTGCCAGCAGCTTAGCGGGCGAGCCCTCCTACGAGCAGTACTTC.

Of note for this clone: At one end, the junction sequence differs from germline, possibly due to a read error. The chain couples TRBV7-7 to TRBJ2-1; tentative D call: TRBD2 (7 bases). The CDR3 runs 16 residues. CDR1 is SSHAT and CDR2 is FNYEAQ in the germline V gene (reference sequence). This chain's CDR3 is CASSPRGGSSYNEQFF. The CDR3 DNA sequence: TGTGCTAGCAGCCCTAGGGGGGGGAGCTCCTACAATGAGCAGTTCTTC. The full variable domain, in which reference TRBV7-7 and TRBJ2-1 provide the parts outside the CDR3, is GAGVSQSPRYKVTKRGQDVTLRCDPISSHATLYWYQQALGQGPEFLTYFNYEAQPDKSGLPSDRFSAERPEGSISTLTIQRTEQRDSAMYRCASSPRGGSSYNEQFFGPGTRLTVL.

Here the CDR3 DNA reads TGTGCCAGCAGCCCCGGGGGTAGCGGGAGGCGGTACGAGCAGTACTTC. It specifies CASSPGGSGRRYEQYF. The chain uses TRBV28 and TRBJ2-7; 10 positions agree with TRBD2. V was clipped by 6 bases and J by 4 bases; unmatched bases: 12. The CDR3 contains 16 residues. The V gene's germline CDR1 is MDHEN and CDR2 SYDVKM.

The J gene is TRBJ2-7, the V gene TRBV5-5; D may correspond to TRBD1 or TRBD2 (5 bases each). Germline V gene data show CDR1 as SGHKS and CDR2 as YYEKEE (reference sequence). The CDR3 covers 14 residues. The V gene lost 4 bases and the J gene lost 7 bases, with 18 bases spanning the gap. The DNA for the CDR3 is TGTGCCAGCAGCGTCACCGGGGCCTCCTGGGAGCAGTACTTC. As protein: CASSVTGASWEQYF. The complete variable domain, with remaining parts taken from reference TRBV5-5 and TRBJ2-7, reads DAGVTQSPTHLIKTRGQQVTLRCSPISGHKSVSWYQQVLGQGPQFIFQYYEKEERGRGNFPDRFSARQFPNYSSELNVNALLLGDSALYLCASSVTGASWEQYFGPGTRLTVT.

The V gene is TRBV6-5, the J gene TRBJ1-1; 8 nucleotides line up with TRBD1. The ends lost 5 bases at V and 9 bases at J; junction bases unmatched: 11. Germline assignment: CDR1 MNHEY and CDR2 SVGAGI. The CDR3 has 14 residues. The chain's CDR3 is CASSPDREAMKAFF. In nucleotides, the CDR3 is TGTGCCAGCAGTCCGGACAGGGAGGCGATGAAAGCTTTCTTT.

CDR3 sequence: CATRPRDRGQFRDTQYF. As DNA, the CDR3 is TGTGCCACCAGGCCACGGGACAGGGGCCAGTTCAGAGATACGCAGTATTTT. This chain connects TRBV24-1 to TRBJ2-3; 10 bases match TRBD1. Germline CDR1 reads KGHDR; CDR2 reads SFDVKD. The CDR3 has 17 amino acids. The trim removed 7 bases at V and 5 bases at J, leaving 14 bases unmatched.

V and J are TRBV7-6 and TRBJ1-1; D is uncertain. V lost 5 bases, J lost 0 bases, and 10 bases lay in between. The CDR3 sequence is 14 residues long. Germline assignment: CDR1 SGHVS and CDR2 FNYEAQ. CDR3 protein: CASSLSNLNTEAFF. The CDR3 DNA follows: TGTGCCAGCAGCCTGAGTAACCTGAACACTGAAGCTTTCTTT.

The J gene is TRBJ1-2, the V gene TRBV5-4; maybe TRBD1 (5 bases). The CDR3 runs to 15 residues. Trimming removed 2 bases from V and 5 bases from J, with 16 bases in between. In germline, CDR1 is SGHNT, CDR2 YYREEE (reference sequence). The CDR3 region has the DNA TGTGCCAGCAGCTTTGGTTTCCAGGGAGTATATGGCTACACCTTC. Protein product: CASSFGFQGVYGYTF.

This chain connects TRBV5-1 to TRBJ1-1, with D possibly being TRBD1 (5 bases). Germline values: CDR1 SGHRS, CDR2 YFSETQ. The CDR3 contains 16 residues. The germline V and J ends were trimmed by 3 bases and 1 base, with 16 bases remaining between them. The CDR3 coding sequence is TGCGCCAGCAGCTGGGGATCGGGGCGGAAGAACACTGAAGCTTTCTTT. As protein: CASSWGSGRKNTEAFF.

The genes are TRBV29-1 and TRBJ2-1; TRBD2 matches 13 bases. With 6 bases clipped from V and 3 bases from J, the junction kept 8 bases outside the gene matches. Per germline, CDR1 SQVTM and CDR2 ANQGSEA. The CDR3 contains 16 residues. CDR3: CSVVGLAGVNYNEQFF. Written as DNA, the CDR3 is TGCAGCGTCGTTGGACTAGCGGGAGTAAACTACAATGAGCAGTTCTTC.

CDR3 region: CASSLVPSRNEKLFF. The CDR3 DNA is TGTGCCAGCAGCTTAGTCCCCAGCCGTAATGAAAAACTGTTTTTT. The chain is built from TRBV11-2 and TRBJ1-4, with D unresolved. This CDR3 contains 15 residues. Germline loops: CDR1 SGHAT, CDR2 FQNNGV. V was pared by 1 base and J by 4 bases, with 10 bases between.

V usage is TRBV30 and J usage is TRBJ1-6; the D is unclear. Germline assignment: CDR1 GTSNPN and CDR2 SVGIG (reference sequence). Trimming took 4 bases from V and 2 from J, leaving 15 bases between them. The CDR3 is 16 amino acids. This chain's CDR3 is CAWKGRGFTYNSPLHF. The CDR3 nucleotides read TGTGCCTGGAAAGGACGGGGATTCACCTATAATTCACCCCTCCACTTT.

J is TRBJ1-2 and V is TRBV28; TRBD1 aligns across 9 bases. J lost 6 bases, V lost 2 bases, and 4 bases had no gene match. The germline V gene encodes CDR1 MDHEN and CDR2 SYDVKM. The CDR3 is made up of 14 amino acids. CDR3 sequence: CASSLGDRANGYTF. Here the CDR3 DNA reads TGTGCCAGCAGTTTAGGGGACAGGGCCAATGGCTACACCTTC.

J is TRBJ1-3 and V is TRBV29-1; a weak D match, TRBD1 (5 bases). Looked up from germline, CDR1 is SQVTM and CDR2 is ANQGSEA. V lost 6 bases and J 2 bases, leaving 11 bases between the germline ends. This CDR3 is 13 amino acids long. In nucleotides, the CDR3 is TGCAGCGTCCGGGGGGGGACTGGAAACACCATATATTTT. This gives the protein CSVRGGTGNTIYF.

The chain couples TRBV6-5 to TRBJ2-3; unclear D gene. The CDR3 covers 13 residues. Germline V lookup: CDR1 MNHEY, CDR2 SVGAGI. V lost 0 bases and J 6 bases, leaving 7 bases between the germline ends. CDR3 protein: CASSYSYTDTQYF. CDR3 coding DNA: TGTGCCAGCAGTTACTCGTACACGGATACGCAGTATTTT.

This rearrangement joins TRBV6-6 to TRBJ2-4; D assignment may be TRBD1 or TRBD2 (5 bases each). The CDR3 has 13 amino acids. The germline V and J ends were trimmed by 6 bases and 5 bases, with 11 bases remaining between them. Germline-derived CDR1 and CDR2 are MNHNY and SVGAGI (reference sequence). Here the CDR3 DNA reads TGTGCCAGCAGCCCAGGGAGCCAAAACATTCAGTACTTC. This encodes CASSPGSQNIQYF.

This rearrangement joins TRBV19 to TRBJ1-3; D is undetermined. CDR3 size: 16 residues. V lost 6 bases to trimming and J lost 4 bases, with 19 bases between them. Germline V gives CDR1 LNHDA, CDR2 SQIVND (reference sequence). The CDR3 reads CASRPPGIPTGNTIYF. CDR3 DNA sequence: TGTGCCAGTAGGCCGCCCGGGATACCGACGGGAAACACCATATATTTT.

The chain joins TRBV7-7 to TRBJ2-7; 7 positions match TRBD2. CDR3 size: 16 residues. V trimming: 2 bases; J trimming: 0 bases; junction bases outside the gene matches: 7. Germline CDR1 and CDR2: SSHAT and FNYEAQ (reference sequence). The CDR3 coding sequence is TGTGCCAGCAGCTTACCCGGGGGGAGGAGCTCCTACGAGCAGTACTTC. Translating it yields CASSLPGGRSSYEQYF.

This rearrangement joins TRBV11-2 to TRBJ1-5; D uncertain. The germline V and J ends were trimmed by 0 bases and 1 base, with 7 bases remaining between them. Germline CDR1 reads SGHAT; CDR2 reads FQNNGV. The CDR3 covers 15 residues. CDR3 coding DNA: TGTGCCAGCAGCTTAGATAACGGGAGCAATCAGCCCCAGCATTTT. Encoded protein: CASSLDNGSNQPQHF.